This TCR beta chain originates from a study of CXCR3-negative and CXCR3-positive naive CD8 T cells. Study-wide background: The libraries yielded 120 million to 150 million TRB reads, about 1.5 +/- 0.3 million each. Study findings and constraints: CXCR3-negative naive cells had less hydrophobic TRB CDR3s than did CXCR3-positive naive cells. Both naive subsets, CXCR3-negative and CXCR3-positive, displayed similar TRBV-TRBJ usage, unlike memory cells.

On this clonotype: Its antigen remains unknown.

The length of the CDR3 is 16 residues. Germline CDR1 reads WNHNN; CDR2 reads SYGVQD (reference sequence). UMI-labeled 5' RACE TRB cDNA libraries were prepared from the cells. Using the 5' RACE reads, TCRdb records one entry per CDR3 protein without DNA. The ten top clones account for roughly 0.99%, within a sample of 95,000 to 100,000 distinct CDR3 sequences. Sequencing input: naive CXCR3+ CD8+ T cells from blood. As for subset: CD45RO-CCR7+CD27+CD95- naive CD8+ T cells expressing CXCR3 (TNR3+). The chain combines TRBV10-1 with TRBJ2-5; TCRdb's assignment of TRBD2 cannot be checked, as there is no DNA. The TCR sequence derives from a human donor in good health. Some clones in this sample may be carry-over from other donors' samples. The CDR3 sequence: CASSELVAGGQETQDF.